Listed here are 16 T cell receptor beta chains from one sample, sequenced in a study of Graves' ophthalmopathy and Graves' hyperthyroidism. From RNA, the CDR3 regions of TCR beta chains were amplified and sequenced. The library came from an HTBI-primed first-round RT-PCR and a second-round multiplex PCR. TCRdb re-analysed the multiplex PCR reads in MiXCR, keeping a single row per CDR3 protein. The sample carries 400,000 or so distinct CDR3 sequences, roughly 17% recorded once. Sequencing input: peripheral blood. These receptors all stem from an adult woman with stable Graves' hyperthyroidism.

This clonotype was recorded at least ten times. A read error may account for a junction end that differs from germline. V gene TRBV15 combines with J gene TRBJ2-7; D possibly corresponds to TRBD1 (5 bases). CDR3 length: 15 residues. The V gene's germline CDR1 is LNHNV and CDR2 YYDKDF (reference sequence). Here the CDR3 reads CATSREIRGSFEQYF. The CDR3 DNA is TGTGCCACCAGCAGAGAAATTAGGGGTTCCTTCGAGCAGTACTTC.

This clonotype was counted at least ten times. The chain carries TRBV13 and TRBJ2-7; 8 bases align to TRBD2. The CDR3 runs 17 residues. After removal of 0 bases from V and 2 bases from J, the junction contained 9 bases not matched to a gene. Germline loops: CDR1 PRHDT, CDR2 FYEKMQ (reference sequence). The CDR3 spells CASSLGPLAGGTYEQYF. Here the CDR3 DNA reads TGTGCCAGCAGCTTAGGCCCATTGGCGGGAGGTACCTACGAGCAGTACTTC. Together with reference TRBV13 and TRBJ2-7, the CDR3 gives the full variable domain: AAGVIQSPRHLIKEKRETATLKCYPIPRHDTVYWYQQGPGQDPQFLISFYEKMQSDKGSIPDRFSAQQFSDYHSELNMSSLELGDSALYFCASSLGPLAGGTYEQYFGPGTRLTVT.

The sample holds a few counts of this clonotype. The chain combines TRBV11-2 with TRBJ2-3; 7 bases agree with TRBD2. The germline CDR1 and CDR2 sequences are SGHAT and FQNNGV. J gave up 4 bases and V 5 bases, and 9 bases lay outside the gene matches. This CDR3 is 15 amino acids long. CDR3: CASSPLGGRADTQYF. CDR3 bases: TGTGCCAGCAGCCCCCTAGGAGGGAGGGCAGATACGCAGTATTTT.

This clonotype occurred many times. The chain employs TRBV20-1 and TRBJ2-2; maybe TRBD2 (5 bases). The CDR3 totals 16 residues. Germline V gene data show CDR1 as DFQATT and CDR2 as SNEGSKA (reference sequence). V was cut by 2 bases and J by 1 base, with 14 bases left in between. CDR3 protein: CSARPSGEKNTGELFF. The CDR3 bases are TGCAGTGCTAGACCCAGCGGAGAAAAGAACACCGGGGAGCTGTTTTTT.

There are a few counts of this clonotype. The J gene is TRBJ2-6, the V gene TRBV18; 10 positions match TRBD1. This CDR3 region has 18 residues. The V segment lost 4 bases and the J segment 1 base; nucleotides outside the gene matches: 7. From germline, CDR1 is KGHSH and CDR2 LQKENI. CDR3 bases: TGTGCCAGCTCACAGCCGGGACAGGGGTCGTCTGGGGCCAACGTCCTGACTTTC. This translates into CASSQPGQGSSGANVLTF.

This clonotype was seen a few times. The rearrangement uses TRBV30 and TRBJ2-2; the match to TRBD1 covers 9 bases. Germline CDR1 and CDR2: GTSNPN and SVGIG (reference sequence). The CDR3 spans 16 residues. Germline trimming cut 5 bases from V and 4 bases from J; bases unmatched to any gene: 11. The CDR3 loop reads CAWEDRDRAITGELFF. DNA of the CDR3: TGTGCCTGGGAAGACCGGGACAGGGCCATCACCGGGGAGCTGTTTTTT.

This clonotype came up many times. The V gene is TRBV11-2, the J gene TRBJ1-1; 8 bases agree with TRBD1. V lost 5 bases, J lost 7 bases, and 6 bases stayed unmatched. This CDR3 region has 13 residues. The germline CDR1 and CDR2 sequences are SGHAT and FQNNGV. The CDR3 spells CASSRQGAGEAFF. CDR3 nucleotides: TGTGCCAGCAGCCGCCAGGGGGCGGGTGAAGCTTTCTTT.

For the CDR3, the DNA is TGTGCCTGCCAGAAATGGTCGATGAACACTGAAGCTTTCTTT. Amino acids: CACQKWSMNTEAFF. The V call is TRBV30, the J call TRBJ1-1; D is uncertain. The CDR3 contains 14 residues. The germline V gene has CDR1 GTSNPN and CDR2 SVGIG (reference sequence). V lost 6 bases and J 0 bases, leaving 14 bases between the germline ends.

In this sample, this clonotype turned up many times. The J gene is TRBJ2-7, the V gene TRBV25-1; the D gene could be TRBD1 or TRBD2 (5 bases each). The V and J ends lost 4 bases and 3 bases respectively, with 13 bases between them. Looked up from germline, CDR1 is MGHDK and CDR2 is SYGVNS. CDR3 length: 14 amino acids. CDR3 residues: CASSADRDDYEQYF. In nucleotides, the CDR3 is TGTGCCAGCAGTGCAGATAGGGACGACTACGAGCAGTACTTC.

This chain links TRBV11-2 with TRBJ2-5; D tentatively reads TRBD1 or TRBD2 (5 bases each). V lost 3 bases and J 0 bases, leaving 8 bases between the germline ends. This CDR3 has 14 amino acids. Per germline, CDR1 SGHAT and CDR2 FQNNGV. The CDR3 sequence: CASSFSGHQETQYF. CDR3 DNA sequence: TGTGCCAGCAGCTTTTCGGGACACCAAGAGACCCAGTACTTC.

This clonotype was counted ten times or more. The rearrangement links TRBV13 to TRBJ2-5, with D unresolved. V lost 0 bases, J lost 9 bases, and 26 bases lay in between. This CDR3 is 18 amino acids long. CDR1 is PRHDT, CDR2 FYEKMQ, per germline (reference sequence). CDR3 sequence (DNA): TGTGCCAGCAGCTTAGGGCCCCCGTCGCGCACTCAAGAGGTCGCCCAGTACTTC. This encodes CASSLGPPSRTQEVAQYF.

Only a few counts were recorded for this clonotype. The genes are TRBV6-2 or TRBV6-3 and TRBJ2-7; 11 bases agree with TRBD2. The CDR3 has 15 residues. The germline CDR1 and CDR2 sequences are MNHEY and SVGEGT. Trimming cost V 5 bases and J 5 bases; bases outside gene matches: 8. CDR3 nucleotides: TGTGCCAGCAGTCTCACTAGCGGGAGCCCCAACGAGCAGTACTTC. This sequence encodes CASSLTSGSPNEQYF.

A note on this clonotype: A clone one base away is much larger, so this may be a read error. The V and J genes are TRBV6-1 and TRBJ2-7, with TRBD1 identical over 8 bases. CDR1 is MNHNS and CDR2 is SASEGT in the germline V gene. There are 14 residues in the CDR3. This CDR3 reads CTSTYDRGRFEQYF. CDR3 nucleotide sequence: TGTACCAGCACCTATGACAGGGGACGGTTCGAGCAGTACTTC.

The sample holds many counts of this clonotype. CDR3 region: CASRTGGSGYTF. The CDR3 coding sequence is TGTGCCAGCAGGACAGGGGGTTCTGGCTACACCTTC. The chain links TRBV28 to TRBJ1-2; 9 bases are shared with TRBD1. The CDR3 is made up of 12 amino acids. Trimming removed 6 bases from V and 7 bases from J; junction bases left unmatched: 3. Germline V gene data show CDR1 as MDHEN and CDR2 as SYDVKM.

CDR3 nucleotide sequence: TGCAGCGTTGAGGATTGGTTCCGAGAGACCCAGTACTTC. This codes for CSVEDWFRETQYF. The gene calls are TRBV29-1 and TRBJ2-5; no definite D call. Trimming pared 3 bases from V and 4 bases from J, leaving 12 bases between. The CDR3 length is 13 residues. Germline values: CDR1 SQVTM, CDR2 ANQGSEA.

There are many counts of this clonotype. The V and J genes are TRBV28 and TRBJ1-2; no definite D call. This CDR3 is 11 amino acids long. Germline V CDR1 and CDR2: MDHEN, SYDVKM. Trimming left V 7 bases short and J 1 base short, with 4 bases between. The CDR3 here is CASTGNYGYTF. CDR3 sequence (DNA): TGTGCCAGCACCGGTAACTATGGCTACACCTTC.